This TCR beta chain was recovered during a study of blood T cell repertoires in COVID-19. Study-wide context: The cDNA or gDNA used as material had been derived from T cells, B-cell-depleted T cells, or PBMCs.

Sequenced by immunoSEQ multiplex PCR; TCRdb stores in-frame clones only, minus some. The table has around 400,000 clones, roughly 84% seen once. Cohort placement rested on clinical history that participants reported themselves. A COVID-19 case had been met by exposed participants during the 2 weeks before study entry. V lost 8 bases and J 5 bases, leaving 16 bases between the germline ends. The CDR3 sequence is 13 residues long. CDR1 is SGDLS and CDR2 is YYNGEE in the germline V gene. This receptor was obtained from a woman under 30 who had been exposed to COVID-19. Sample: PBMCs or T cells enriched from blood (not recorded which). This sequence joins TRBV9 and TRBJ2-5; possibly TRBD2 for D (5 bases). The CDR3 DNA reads TGTGCCAGACCTCCGGAGGTAACGGAGACCCAGTACTTC. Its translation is CARPPEVTETQYF.